The clone carrying this T cell receptor (beta chain) came up many times. Its antigen is unidentified. The data derive from a study of early T cells in non-severe SARS-CoV-2 infection. At the level of the study: Chains from this unsorted whole-blood bulk RNA could not be paired. Findings and caveats of the study: Lookups in VDJdb leaned toward anti-spike CD8 responses and missed private and CD4 specificities.

Individual cDNA molecules were tagged with unique molecular identifiers. TCRdb redid the calling of the 5' RACE reads with MiXCR, one entry per CDR3 protein. The table includes 50,000 to 65,000 distinct CDR3 sequences, more than 8.5% detected once. CDR3 size: 13 residues. Losses at the gene ends were 3 bases for V and 8 bases for J; bases not matched to a gene: 2. Germline V gene lookup returns CDR1 DFQATT and CDR2 SNEGSKA (reference sequence). The source is an adult who was a healthcare worker with PCR-confirmed SARS-CoV-2 infection or an uninfected control (not recorded which). Specimen: whole blood. This chain joins TRBV20-1 and TRBJ2-1; 12 positions match TRBD2. Here the CDR3 reads CSARTSGSYEQFF. In DNA form, the CDR3 reads TGCAGTGCTAGGACTAGCGGGAGTTATGAGCAGTTCTTC.